These T cell receptor beta chains were read from a single sample in a study of cytomegalovirus exposure and HLA in healthy donors. Generated by immunoSEQ multiplex PCR, the TCRdb table keeps only in-frame clones and is missing some. The sample consists of roughly 77,000 clones, 95% of them appearing once. Sequencing input: PBMCs. The receptors here all came from a woman younger than 30 in good health and CMV-seronegative. Each CDR3 is given with its conserved first and last residue. Fields, in order: J gene, V gene, clone size, CDR3 length, D gene, CDR3 DNA, CDR3 protein. The D gene is left open where the match is weak. Expanded clones are given a class, and other clones once, few, many or no size at all.

J gene: TRBJ2-7; V gene: TRBV12-5; clone size: once; CDR3 length: 13; D gene: -; CDR3 DNA: TGTGCTAGTGGTTTAGCGGGCGGCGGGGAGCAGTACTTC; CDR3 protein: CASGLAGGGEQYF
J gene: TRBJ1-3; V gene: TRBV27; clone size: -; CDR3 length: 15; D gene: -; CDR3 DNA: TGTGCCAGCAGTTTTCAGGGGCCAGGAGGAAACACCATATATTTT; CDR3 protein: CASSFQGPGGNTIYF
J gene: TRBJ2-7; V gene: TRBV2; clone size: many; CDR3 length: 13; D gene: TRBD2; CDR3 DNA: TGTGCCAGCAGTGGACCGGGACTAGTTTGGCAGTACTTC; CDR3 protein: CASSGPGLVWQYF
J gene: TRBJ2-7; V gene: TRBV6-1; clone size: few; CDR3 length: 15; D gene: -; CDR3 DNA: TGTGCCAGCAGTGGGCTAGGGGAAGCCTCCTACGAGCAGTACTTC; CDR3 protein: CASSGLGEASYEQYF
J gene: TRBJ2-7; V gene: TRBV6-5; clone size: -; CDR3 length: 14; D gene: TRBD1; CDR3 DNA: TGTGTCTCGCGGCGGGACAGGGACCCCTACGAGCAGTACTTC; CDR3 protein: CVSRRDRDPYEQYF
J gene: TRBJ1-1; V gene: TRBV5-6; clone size: -; CDR3 length: 14; D gene: -; CDR3 DNA: TGTGCCAGCAGCCGAGGGAACATGAACACTGAAGCTTTCTTT; CDR3 protein: CASSRGNMNTEAFF
J gene: TRBJ1-4; V gene: TRBV4-3; clone size: -; CDR3 length: 16; D gene: TRBD1; CDR3 DNA: TGCGCCAGCAGCCAAGTCAGGGGGCGCGTAGATGAAAAACTGTTTTTT; CDR3 protein: CASSQVRGRVDEKLFF
J gene: TRBJ1-2; V gene: TRBV12-5; clone size: -; CDR3 length: 12; D gene: -; CDR3 DNA: TGTGCTAGTGCCCTGGGTAGCTGGGGCTACACCTTC; CDR3 protein: CASALGSWGYTF
J gene: TRBJ2-2; V gene: TRBV13; clone size: -; CDR3 length: 18; D gene: TRBD1; CDR3 DNA: TGTGCCAGCACTGGGACAGGGGAGGAATATGGATCTACCGGGGAGCTGTTTTTT; CDR3 protein: CASTGTGEEYGSTGELFF
J gene: TRBJ1-5; V gene: TRBV2; clone size: once; CDR3 length: 15; D gene: TRBD1; CDR3 DNA: TGTGCCAGCAGGGTTGACAGGGCCCGCAATCAGCCCCAGCATTTT; CDR3 protein: CASRVDRARNQPQHF
J gene: TRBJ2-7; V gene: TRBV11-3; clone size: -; CDR3 length: 12; D gene: -; CDR3 DNA: TGTGCCAGCAGCGAGGGTTTTGCCGAGCAGTACTTC; CDR3 protein: CASSEGFAEQYF
J gene: TRBJ2-2; V gene: TRBV27; clone size: -; CDR3 length: 14; D gene: -; CDR3 DNA: TGTGCCAGCAGGAAGACAGTCAACACCGGGGAGCTGTTTTTT; CDR3 protein: CASRKTVNTGELFF
J gene: TRBJ1-3; V gene: TRBV5-8; clone size: -; CDR3 length: 13; D gene: -; CDR3 DNA: TGTGCCAGCAGCTTCGGTTTCGGAAACACCATATATTTT; CDR3 protein: CASSFGFGNTIYF
J gene: TRBJ2-7; V gene: TRBV28; clone size: -; CDR3 length: 14; D gene: TRBD1; CDR3 DNA: TGTGCCAGCAGCATCCGGGACAGGGGCTACGAGCAGTACTTC; CDR3 protein: CASSIRDRGYEQYF
J gene: TRBJ2-5; V gene: TRBV9; clone size: -; CDR3 length: 13; D gene: -; CDR3 DNA: TGTGCCAGCAGCGATGCCCAGGGGGGGACCCAGTACTTC; CDR3 protein: CASSDAQGGTQYF
J gene: TRBJ2-7; V gene: TRBV5-1; clone size: -; CDR3 length: 15; D gene: TRBD1; CDR3 DNA: TGCGCCAGCAGCCTCAGGGGGTCAAAGAGCTACGAGCAGTACTTC; CDR3 protein: CASSLRGSKSYEQYF
J gene: TRBJ1-2; V gene: TRBV10-3; clone size: -; CDR3 length: 16; D gene: -; CDR3 DNA: TGTGCCATCGGGCGCCAAAACACGGTGGCTAACTATGGCTACACCTTC; CDR3 protein: CAIGRQNTVANYGYTF
J gene: TRBJ1-6; V gene: TRBV2; clone size: few; CDR3 length: 11; D gene: -; CDR3 DNA: TGTGCCAGCAGTGTTCAGGGTCCCCTCCACTTT; CDR3 protein: CASSVQGPLHF
J gene: TRBJ1-2; V gene: TRBV5-4; clone size: -; CDR3 length: 16; D gene: -; CDR3 DNA: TGTGCCAGCAGCTTGGGAGGGACAATGAACAAGTATGGCTACACCTTC; CDR3 protein: CASSLGGTMNKYGYTF
J gene: TRBJ2-6; V gene: TRBV5-1; clone size: -; CDR3 length: 15; D gene: TRBD1; CDR3 DNA: TGCGCCAGCAGCCCGGACAGGTCTGGGGCCAACGTCCTGACTTTC; CDR3 protein: CASSPDRSGANVLTF
J gene: TRBJ2-1; V gene: TRBV2; clone size: -; CDR3 length: 15; D gene: TRBD2; CDR3 DNA: TGTGCCAGCAGTGGGAGCGGGGGAGGTTACAATGAGCAGTTCTTC; CDR3 protein: CASSGSGGGYNEQFF
J gene: TRBJ2-5; V gene: TRBV12-2; clone size: once; CDR3 length: 14; D gene: -; CDR3 DNA: TGTGCAAGTCGGGGGGGAGCGGGCCAAGAGACCCAGTACTTC; CDR3 protein: CASRGGAGQETQYF
J gene: TRBJ1-2; V gene: TRBV5-6; clone size: -; CDR3 length: 14; D gene: TRBD1; CDR3 DNA: TGTGCCAGCAGCTTGGGGAGACAGGGTAATGGCTACACCTTC; CDR3 protein: CASSLGRQGNGYTF
J gene: TRBJ2-1; V gene: TRBV9; clone size: -; CDR3 length: 16; D gene: TRBD2; CDR3 DNA: TGTGCCAGCAGCGTAGGAGGCGGGGGCTCCTACAATGAGCAGTTCTTC; CDR3 protein: CASSVGGGGSYNEQFF
J gene: TRBJ2-7; V gene: TRBV5-6; clone size: -; CDR3 length: 13; D gene: -; CDR3 DNA: TGTGCCAGCAGCCCCGGGGGATCCTACGAGCAGTACTTC; CDR3 protein: CASSPGGSYEQYF
J gene: TRBJ2-2; V gene: TRBV11-2; clone size: -; CDR3 length: 13; D gene: -; CDR3 DNA: TGTGCCAGCAGCTCTAATTATCCCGGGGAGCTGTTTTTT; CDR3 protein: CASSSNYPGELFF
J gene: TRBJ1-2; V gene: TRBV4-1; clone size: -; CDR3 length: 14; D gene: -; CDR3 DNA: TGCGCCAGCAGCCAGACGCGGGGGGGCTGGGGCTACACCTTC; CDR3 protein: CASSQTRGGWGYTF
J gene: TRBJ1-1; V gene: TRBV10-2; clone size: -; CDR3 length: 11; D gene: -; CDR3 DNA: TGCGCCAGCATCAAGACGGACAAAGCTTTCTTT; CDR3 protein: CASIKTDKAFF
J gene: TRBJ1-4; V gene: TRBV5-1; clone size: -; CDR3 length: 14; D gene: -; CDR3 DNA: TGCGCCAGCAGCTTGGTGGAGGCTAATGAAAAACTGTTTTTT; CDR3 protein: CASSLVEANEKLFF
J gene: TRBJ2-3; V gene: TRBV10-1; clone size: -; CDR3 length: 15; D gene: TRBD2; CDR3 DNA: TGCGCCAGCAGGAAGGGTCTAGCGGGAGGAGATACGCAGTATTTT; CDR3 protein: CASRKGLAGGDTQYF
J gene: TRBJ2-7; V gene: TRBV4-3; clone size: -; CDR3 length: 16; D gene: TRBD2; CDR3 DNA: TGCGCCAGCAGCCAAGAATGGTCTAGCGGGTACAACGAGCAGTACTTC; CDR3 protein: CASSQEWSSGYNEQYF
J gene: TRBJ2-1; V gene: TRBV5-4; clone size: -; CDR3 length: 15; D gene: -; CDR3 DNA: TGTGCCAGCAGCTTGGGGTCGGGGACTTCCAATGAGCAGTTCTTC; CDR3 protein: CASSLGSGTSNEQFF
J gene: TRBJ2-7; V gene: TRBV11-3; clone size: -; CDR3 length: 13; D gene: TRBD1; CDR3 DNA: TGTGCCAGCAGCTATGGGACAGGGCTCGAGCAGTACTTC; CDR3 protein: CASSYGTGLEQYF
J gene: TRBJ2-5; V gene: TRBV7-2; clone size: -; CDR3 length: 16; D gene: -; CDR3 DNA: TGTGCCAGCAGCCGAATGCGGTCAGGGACACTAGAGACCCAGTACTTC; CDR3 protein: CASSRMRSGTLETQYF
J gene: TRBJ2-3; V gene: TRBV7-9; clone size: once; CDR3 length: 18; D gene: TRBD2; CDR3 DNA: TGTGCCAGCAGCCGTGGGACTAGCGGGGGGGCGGTACCAGATACGCAGTATTTT; CDR3 protein: CASSRGTSGGAVPDTQYF
J gene: TRBJ1-1; V gene: TRBV5-6; clone size: -; CDR3 length: 15; D gene: TRBD1; CDR3 DNA: TGTGCCAGCAGCTTGTTCCACAGGGGGCGAACTGAAGCTTTCTTT; CDR3 protein: CASSLFHRGRTEAFF
J gene: TRBJ1-2; V gene: TRBV5-1; clone size: -; CDR3 length: 16; D gene: TRBD1; CDR3 DNA: TGCGCCAGCAGCTTGGGCATATCCGGGACAGGGTCAAGCTACACCTTC; CDR3 protein: CASSLGISGTGSSYTF
J gene: TRBJ1-1; V gene: TRBV5-1; clone size: -; CDR3 length: 15; D gene: -; CDR3 DNA: TGCGCCAGCAGCGCTCAGACAGTGGCGGACACTGAAGCTTTCTTT; CDR3 protein: CASSAQTVADTEAFF
J gene: TRBJ1-2; V gene: TRBV11-2; clone size: -; CDR3 length: 13; D gene: -; CDR3 DNA: TGTGCCAGCAACGGAGGGGGAGGGAGGGGCTACACCTTC; CDR3 protein: CASNGGGGRGYTF
J gene: TRBJ2-5; V gene: TRBV5-5; clone size: -; CDR3 length: 16; D gene: TRBD2; CDR3 DNA: TGTGCCAGCAGTCCGGGGTTGGTAGCGGGTCAAGAGACCCAGTACTTC; CDR3 protein: CASSPGLVAGQETQYF
J gene: TRBJ2-7; V gene: TRBV15; clone size: -; CDR3 length: 15; D gene: TRBD1; CDR3 DNA: TGTGCCACCAGAAAAGACAGGGGGAGCTCCTACGAGCAGTACTTC; CDR3 protein: CATRKDRGSSYEQYF
J gene: TRBJ1-2; V gene: TRBV7-9; clone size: -; CDR3 length: 15; D gene: TRBD1; CDR3 DNA: TGTGCCAGCAGCCCGTGGACAGGATTAAACTATGGCTACACCTTC; CDR3 protein: CASSPWTGLNYGYTF